The following is a T cell receptor (beta chain) sequence with its context. Its antigen is undetermined. Preparation of the TCRbeta library involved a method that used unique molecular identifiers. TCRdb analysed the PCR reads with MiXCR anew, one entry per CDR3 protein. The sample contains 280,000 or so distinct CDR3 sequences, 11% of which appear only once. This sample is part of a study of T-cell reconstitution after alpha-beta-depleted transplantation in children. General observations from the study: Approximately two months post-transplant, alpha-beta T cells reportedly originated from several hundred expanded graft clones. It was surviving recipient T cells and thymic progenitors that gave some patients high TCRbeta diversity at day 60.

The V gene lost 1 base and the J gene lost 9 bases, with 7 bases spanning the gap. In germline, CDR1 is SNHLY, CDR2 FYNNEI. The CDR3 runs to 13 residues. The TCR originated in a male patient aged 2-10 years who had a stem cell transplant for chronic granulomatous disease, so the T cells may come from the graft donor. V gene TRBV2 combines with J gene TRBJ1-6, with D hard to call. The sample in question was peripheral blood, obtained 180 days after TCRalphabeta/CD19-depleted stem cell transplant. This CDR3 is CASSEDKISPLHF. Here the CDR3 DNA reads TGTGCCAGCAGTGAAGACAAGATTTCACCCCTCCACTTT.